This TCR beta chain was documented in a study of shared clonotypes between healthy human individuals. Points from the study as a whole: In general, naive subsets displayed greater estimated richness than memory subsets did. Investigators expected sequencing depth to affect clonotype sharing among donors. Generation probabilities of non-shared clonotypes were lower (relative to those shared by all four donors).

Deep was the level at which the assay was run. Sequencing used immunoSEQ multiplex PCR; TCRdb keeps in-frame clones, though not all of them. The data contain more than 1.2 million clones, roughly 98.5% of them singletons. Notes on this clone: Its antigen is unknown.

The CDR3 sequence is 11 residues long. Germline V gene lookup returns CDR1 MNHNY and CDR2 SVGAGI (reference sequence). V lost 3 bases, J lost 4 bases, and 4 bases lay in between. The receptor's source is a man aged 30 to 39 in good health. The chain employs TRBV6-6 and TRBJ2-7, with D unclear. Sequencing used naive CD4+ T cells sorted from blood. The subset: CD45RA+ positively selected. CDR3 amino acids: CASSYKYEQYF. The CDR3 DNA reads as TGTGCCAGCAGTTATAAGTACGAGCAGTACTTC.